These 3 T cell receptor beta chains were all obtained from the same sample, sequenced in a study of shared clonotypes between healthy human individuals. Produced via immunoSEQ multiplex PCR; TCRdb's table is partial and in-frame only. This table has about 2.5 million clones, roughly 92% appearing once. The sample was naive CD4+ T cells from PBMCs. As to subset: CD45RA+ positively selected. These receptors all come from a man younger than 35 in good health. Some clones in this sample may be carry-over from other donors' samples.

The chain has TRBV6-6 and TRBJ1-4, with 9 bases fitting TRBD1. V was pared by 6 bases and J by 8 bases, with 7 bases of the junction left unmatched. Germline V lookup: CDR1 MNHNY, CDR2 SVGAGI (reference sequence). There are 14 residues in the CDR3. CDR3 coding DNA: TGTGCCAGCAGCAAGAGGACAGGGGACGAAAAACTGTTTTTT. It yields the protein CASSKRTGDEKLFF.

The chain links TRBV10-3 to TRBJ2-1, with unresolved D. Trimming left V 0 bases short and J 2 bases short, with 8 bases between. Germline V gene lookup returns CDR1 ENHRY and CDR2 SYGVKD. The CDR3 length is 15 residues. CDR3 nucleotide sequence: TGTGCCATCAGTGAGTCAGCAGAAGCCTACAATGAGCAGTTCTTC. It encodes CAISESAEAYNEQFF.

The rearrangement uses TRBV11-2 and TRBJ1-3; D is ambiguous. The CDR3 totals 12 residues. The germline V gene encodes CDR1 SGHAT and CDR2 FQNNGV. V lost 4 bases to trimming and J lost 6 bases, with 7 bases between them. CDR3 nucleotide sequence: TGTGCCAGCAGCTGGTCAGAAAACACCATATATTTT. It yields the protein CASSWSENTIYF.